A single sample gave rise to the 10 T cell receptor beta chains below, sequenced in a study of blood T cells in healthy people across ages. For the second PCR, which ran for about 6 to 11 cycles, a sample-barcoded 5' primer and a J-beta primer mix were used. TCRdb used MiXCR to reprocess the 5' RACE reads, holding one entry per CDR3 protein. This table holds 700,000 to 1,000,000 distinct CDR3 sequences, under 55% found once. The sample was blood. The receptors here all came from a man in his 60s in good health.

V gene TRBV5-6 combines with J gene TRBJ2-4, with D tentatively TRBD1 or TRBD2 (5 bases each). Germline values: CDR1 SGHDT, CDR2 YYEEEE. V lost 2 bases and J 8 bases, leaving 8 bases between the germline ends. The CDR3 is 12 amino acids. The CDR3 region is CASSFQGDIQYF. CDR3 in DNA: TGTGCCAGCAGCTTTCAGGGAGACATTCAGTACTTC.

The V and J genes are TRBV6-6 and TRBJ1-2; TRBD1 matches at 8 bases. The V segment lost 0 bases and the J segment 3 bases; nucleotides outside the gene matches: 0. CDR3 length: 14 amino acids. Germline lookup yields CDR1 MNHNY and CDR2 SVGAGI (reference sequence). CDR3 bases: TGTGCCAGCAGTTACTCGGGACAGGACTATGGCTACACCTTC. Amino acids: CASSYSGQDYGYTF.

The chain joins TRBV25-1 to TRBJ1-6; D is unresolved. The V and J ends lost 3 bases and 5 bases respectively, with 5 bases between them. This CDR3 has 13 amino acids. The germline CDR1 and CDR2 sequences are MGHDK and SYGVNS. CDR3 protein: CASSEGNNSPLHF. In DNA, the CDR3 is TGTGCCAGCAGTGAGGGTAATAATTCACCCCTCCACTTT.

This clonotype occurred a few times. The J gene is TRBJ2-3, the V gene TRBV12-3 or TRBV12-4, with D perhaps matching TRBD1 or TRBD2 (5 bases each). V lost 8 bases, J lost 3 bases, and 15 bases lay in between. The CDR3 totals 14 residues. CDR3 DNA: TGTGCCAGCGGTAAAGGGACGGTGACAGATACGCAGTATTTT. It is translated as CASGKGTVTDTQYF.

The rearrangement links TRBV29-1 to TRBJ1-4, with 7 nucleotides matching TRBD1. CDR3 size: 13 residues. Germline V lookup: CDR1 SQVTM, CDR2 ANQGSEA. Unmatched junction bases numbered 4, after V lost 3 bases and J lost 6 bases. The CDR3 protein is CSVETGPDEKLFF. In DNA form, the CDR3 reads TGCAGCGTTGAGACAGGGCCGGATGAAAAACTGTTTTTT.

This clonotype was counted a few times. The chain employs TRBV4-3 and TRBJ2-1; weak D call: TRBD1 (5 bases). V was shortened by 2 bases and J by 0 bases, with 14 bases between the two germline ends. Germline assignment: CDR1 LGHNA and CDR2 YSLEER. The CDR3 covers 17 residues. The CDR3 sequence is CASSQLGHDSSYNEQFF. In DNA form, the CDR3 reads TGCGCCAGCAGCCAATTAGGACACGATAGCTCCTACAATGAGCAGTTCTTC.

The chain recombines TRBV5-6 with TRBJ2-1; weak D call: TRBD2 (5 bases). The J call may be incorrect, as the DNA end agrees better with TRBJ2-7. Germline loops: CDR1 SGHDT, CDR2 YYEEEE. The CDR3 loop spans 16 amino acids. CDR3 bases: TGTGCCAGCAGCTTGGAGCGGTACCTCTCCTACAATGAGCAGTACTTC. As protein: CASSLERYLSYNEQYF.

This clonotype turned up a few times. The chain employs TRBV28 and TRBJ1-2; D call uncertain. The V and J ends lost 4 bases and 13 bases respectively, with 19 bases between them. Germline V gene data show CDR1 as MDHEN and CDR2 as SYDVKM. The CDR3 has 13 residues. In DNA, the CDR3 is TGTGCCAGCAGTTCATCCCAGGACGCTCTTGGCACCTTC. Translated: CASSSSQDALGTF.

The genes are TRBV6-5 and TRBJ2-4; 8 bases map to TRBD1. The J call could be wrong; TRBJ2-7 is a better fit for the DNA end. CDR1 is MNHEY and CDR2 is SVGAGI in the germline V gene. This CDR3 comprises 14 residues. The CDR3 sequence is CAISPTGERYEQYF. The CDR3 bases are TGTGCCATCAGCCCGACAGGGGAACGCTACGAGCAGTACTTC.

Many counts were recorded for this clonotype. The chain employs TRBV20-1 and TRBJ2-5; a weak D match, TRBD2 (6 bases). This CDR3 region has 15 residues. The germline CDR1 and CDR2 sequences are DFQATT and SNEGSKA (reference sequence). V was cut by 1 base and J by 7 bases, with 19 bases left in between. In DNA, the CDR3 is TGCAGTGCTAGAGGGCGCCTAGCCCCGGAGGGGACCCAGTACTTC. Protein sequence: CSARGRLAPEGTQYF.